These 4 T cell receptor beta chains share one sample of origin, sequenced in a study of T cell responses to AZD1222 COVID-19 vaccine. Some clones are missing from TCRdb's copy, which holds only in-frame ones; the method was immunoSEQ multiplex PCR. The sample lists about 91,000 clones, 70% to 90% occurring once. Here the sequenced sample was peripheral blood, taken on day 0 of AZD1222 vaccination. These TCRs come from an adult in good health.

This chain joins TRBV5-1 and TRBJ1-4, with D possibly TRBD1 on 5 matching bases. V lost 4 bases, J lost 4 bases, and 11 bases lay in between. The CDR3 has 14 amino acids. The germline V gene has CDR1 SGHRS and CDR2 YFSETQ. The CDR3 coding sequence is TGCGCCAGCAGCCGGGGGGGAGGTAATGAAAAACTGTTTTTT. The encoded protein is CASSRGGGNEKLFF.

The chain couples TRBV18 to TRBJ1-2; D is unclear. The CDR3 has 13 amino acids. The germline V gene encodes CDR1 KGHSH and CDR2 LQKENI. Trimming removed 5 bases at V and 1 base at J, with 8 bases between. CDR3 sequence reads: CASSVDNNYGYTF. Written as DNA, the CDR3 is TGTGCCAGCTCAGTCGACAATAACTATGGCTACACCTTC.

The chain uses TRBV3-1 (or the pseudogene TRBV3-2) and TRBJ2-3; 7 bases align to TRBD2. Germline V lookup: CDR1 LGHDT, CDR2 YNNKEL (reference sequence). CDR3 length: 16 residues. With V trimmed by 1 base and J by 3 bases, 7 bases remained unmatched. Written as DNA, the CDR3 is TGTGCCAGCAGCCAAGTCCCCAGCGGGACGACAGATACGCAGTATTTT. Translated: CASSQVPSGTTDTQYF.

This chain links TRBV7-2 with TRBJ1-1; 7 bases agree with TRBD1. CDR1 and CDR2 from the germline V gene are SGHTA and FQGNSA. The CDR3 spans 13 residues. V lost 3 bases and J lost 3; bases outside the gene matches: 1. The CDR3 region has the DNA TGTGCCAGCAGCTTGCAGGGGGACACTGAAGCTTTCTTT. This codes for CASSLQGDTEAFF.